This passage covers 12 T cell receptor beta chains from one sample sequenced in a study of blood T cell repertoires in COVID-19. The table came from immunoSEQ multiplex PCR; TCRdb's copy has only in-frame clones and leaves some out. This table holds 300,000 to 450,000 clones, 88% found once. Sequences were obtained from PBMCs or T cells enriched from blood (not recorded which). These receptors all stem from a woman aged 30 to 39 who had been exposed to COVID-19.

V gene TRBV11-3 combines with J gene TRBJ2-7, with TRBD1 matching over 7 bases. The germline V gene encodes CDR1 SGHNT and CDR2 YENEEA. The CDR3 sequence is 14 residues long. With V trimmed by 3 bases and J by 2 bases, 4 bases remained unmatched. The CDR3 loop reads CASSLGQRPYEQYF. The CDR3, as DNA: TGTGCCAGCAGCTTGGGACAGCGCCCCTACGAGCAGTACTTC.

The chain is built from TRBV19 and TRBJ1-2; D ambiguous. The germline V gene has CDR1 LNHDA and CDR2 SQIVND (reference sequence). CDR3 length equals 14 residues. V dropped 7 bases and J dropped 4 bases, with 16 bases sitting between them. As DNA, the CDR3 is TGTGCCAGTATGGATTGGGCAGCTGGCTATGGCTACACCTTC. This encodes CASMDWAAGYGYTF.

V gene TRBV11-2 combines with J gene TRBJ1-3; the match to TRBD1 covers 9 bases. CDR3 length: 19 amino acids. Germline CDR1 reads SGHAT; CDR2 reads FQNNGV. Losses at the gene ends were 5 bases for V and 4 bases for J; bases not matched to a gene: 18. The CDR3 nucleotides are TGTGCCAGCAGCACACGTCCCGGGACAGGGCGGCTTTCCGGAAACACCATATATTTT. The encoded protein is CASSTRPGTGRLSGNTIYF. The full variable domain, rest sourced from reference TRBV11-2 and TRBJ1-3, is EAGVAQSPRYKIIEKRQSVAFWCNPISGHATLYWYQQILGQGPKLLIQFQNNGVVDDSQLPKDRFSAERLKGVDSTLKIQPAKLEDSAVYLCASSTRPGTGRLSGNTIYFGEGSWLTVV.

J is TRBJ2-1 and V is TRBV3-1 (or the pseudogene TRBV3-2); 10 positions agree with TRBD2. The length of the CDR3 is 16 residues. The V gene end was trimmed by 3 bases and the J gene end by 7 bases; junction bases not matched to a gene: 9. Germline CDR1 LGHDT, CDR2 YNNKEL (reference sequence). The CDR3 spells CASSHWAGLAANEQFF. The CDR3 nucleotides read TGTGCCAGCAGCCATTGGGCCGGACTAGCGGCTAATGAGCAGTTCTTC.

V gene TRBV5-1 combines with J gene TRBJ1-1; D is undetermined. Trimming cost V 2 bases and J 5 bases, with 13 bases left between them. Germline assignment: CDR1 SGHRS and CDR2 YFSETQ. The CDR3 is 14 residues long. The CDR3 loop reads CASSFSVPGTEAFF. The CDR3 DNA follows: TGCGCCAGCAGCTTTTCCGTGCCGGGGACTGAAGCTTTCTTT.

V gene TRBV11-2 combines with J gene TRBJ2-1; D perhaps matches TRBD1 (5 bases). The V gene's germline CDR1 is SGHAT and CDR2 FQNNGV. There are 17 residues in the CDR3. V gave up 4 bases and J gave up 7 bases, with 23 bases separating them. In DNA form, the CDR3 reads TGTGCCAGCAGCTCCGCAATGGAGTCCAGGGCAAGGAATGAGCAGTTCTTC. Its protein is CASSSAMESRARNEQFF.

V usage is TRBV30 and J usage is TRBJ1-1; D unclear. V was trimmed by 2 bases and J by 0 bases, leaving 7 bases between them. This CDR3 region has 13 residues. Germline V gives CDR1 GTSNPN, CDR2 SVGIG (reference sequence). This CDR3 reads CAWSIGLNTEAFF. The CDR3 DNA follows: TGTGCCTGGAGTATTGGCCTGAACACTGAAGCTTTCTTT.

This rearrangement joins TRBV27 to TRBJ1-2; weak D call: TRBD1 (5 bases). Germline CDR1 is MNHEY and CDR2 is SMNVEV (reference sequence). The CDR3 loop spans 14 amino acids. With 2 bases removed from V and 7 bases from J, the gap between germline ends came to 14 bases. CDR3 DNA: TGTGCCAGCAGTTTAGCCGACAGTATTGGTGGCTACACCTTC. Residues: CASSLADSIGGYTF.

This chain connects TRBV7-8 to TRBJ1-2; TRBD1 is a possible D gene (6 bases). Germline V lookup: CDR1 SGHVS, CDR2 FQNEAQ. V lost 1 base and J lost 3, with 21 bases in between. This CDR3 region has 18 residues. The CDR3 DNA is TGTGCCAGCAGCTTAGTCGGGACCGGGACACGAGGAGACTATGGCTACACCTTC. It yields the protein CASSLVGTGTRGDYGYTF. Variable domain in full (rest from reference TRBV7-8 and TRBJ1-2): GAGVSQSPRYKVAKRGQDVALRCDPISGHVSLFWYQQALGQGPEFLTYFQNEAQLDKSGLPSDRFFAERPEGSVSTLKIQRTQQEDSAVYLCASSLVGTGTRGDYGYTFGSGTRLTVV.

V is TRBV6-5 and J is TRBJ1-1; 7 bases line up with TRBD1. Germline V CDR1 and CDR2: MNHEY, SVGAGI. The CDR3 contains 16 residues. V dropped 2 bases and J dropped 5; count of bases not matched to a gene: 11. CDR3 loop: CASSYEQGRRKTEAFF. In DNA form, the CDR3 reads TGTGCCAGCAGTTACGAACAGGGGAGGCGGAAGACTGAAGCTTTCTTT.

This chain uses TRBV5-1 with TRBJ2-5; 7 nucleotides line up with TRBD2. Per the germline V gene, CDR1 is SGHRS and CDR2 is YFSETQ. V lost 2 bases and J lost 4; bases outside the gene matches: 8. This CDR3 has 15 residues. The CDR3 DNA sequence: TGCGCCAGCAGCTTCGGCGGGAGCCAGACAGAGACCCAGTACTTC. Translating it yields CASSFGGSQTETQYF.

CDR3: CASSPRQTNTEAFF. The CDR3 region has the DNA TGTGCCAGCAGCCCCCGACAGACCAACACTGAAGCTTTCTTT. This chain joins TRBV3-1 (or the pseudogene TRBV3-2) and TRBJ1-1; TRBD1 might be the D (5 bases). With 4 bases removed from V and 2 bases from J, the gap between germline ends came to 11 bases. Germline lookup yields CDR1 LGHDT and CDR2 YNNKEL (reference sequence). This CDR3 comprises 14 residues.